A few counts support the clone carrying this T cell receptor beta chain. Its antigen is as yet unknown. From the RT-PCR reads, TCRdb called clonotypes with MiXCR, one entry per CDR3 protein. Here the sample spans hundreds of thousands of distinct CDR3 sequences, around 18% being singletons. The sample comes from a study of response to subunit inactivated influenza vaccine. The CDR3 is 19 amino acids. In germline, CDR1 is SGHVS, CDR2 FQNEAQ. J was trimmed by 3 bases and V by 5 bases; bases with no gene match: 14. Whole-study findings and limits: It was suggested by the authors that few new T cells are recruited by each seasonal influenza vaccination.

The origin of this receptor is a middle-aged man who received an inactivated influenza vaccine. This chain links TRBV7-8 with TRBJ1-3, with 12 positions matching TRBD1. Here the sequenced sample was PBMCs from blood, taken about 5 days after vaccination. DNA of the CDR3: TGTGCCAGCAGCCGCCACCGGGACAGGGGGCGCAGGAGTGGAAACACCATATATTTT. Residues: CASSRHRDRGRRSGNTIYF.